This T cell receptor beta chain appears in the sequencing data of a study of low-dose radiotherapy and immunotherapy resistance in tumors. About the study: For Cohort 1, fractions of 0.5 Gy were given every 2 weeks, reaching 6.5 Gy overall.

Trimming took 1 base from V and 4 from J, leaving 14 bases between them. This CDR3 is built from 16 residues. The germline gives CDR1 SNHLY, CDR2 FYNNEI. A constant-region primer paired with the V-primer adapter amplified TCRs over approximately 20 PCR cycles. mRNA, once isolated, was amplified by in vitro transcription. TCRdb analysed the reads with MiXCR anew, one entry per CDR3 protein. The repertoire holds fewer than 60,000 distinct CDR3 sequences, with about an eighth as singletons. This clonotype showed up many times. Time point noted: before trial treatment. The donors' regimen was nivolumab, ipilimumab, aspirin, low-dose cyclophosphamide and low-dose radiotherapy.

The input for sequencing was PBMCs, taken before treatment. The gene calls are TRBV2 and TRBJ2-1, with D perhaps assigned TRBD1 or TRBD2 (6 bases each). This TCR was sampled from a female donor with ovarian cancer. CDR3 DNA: TGTGCCAGCAGTGAAGGAGGGGGGACTTTTTACAATGAGCAGTTCTTC. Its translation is CASSEGGGTFYNEQFF.